This TCR beta chain was sequenced for a study of cytomegalovirus exposure and HLA in healthy donors. Regarding the study as a whole: In a later analysis, approximately 15,000 TCR beta sequences were associated with HLA alleles at 0.05 false discovery rate. Later analysis found that TCR beta chains associated with HLA were more clonally expanded than other, equally common chains. An analysis that came later showed most CMV-associated TCR beta chains appearing HLA-restricted. 87-base-pair reads could not separate some V segments, including TRBV6-2 and TRBV6-3.

The PCR was carried out with 60 Vbeta primers and 13 Jbeta primers. Some clones are missing from TCRdb's copy, which holds only in-frame ones; the method was immunoSEQ multiplex PCR. In the table there are 100,000 to 150,000 clones, about 15% of which are singletons. CDR3 size: 16 residues. Germline V gives CDR1 SGHNT, CDR2 YYREEE (reference sequence). V lost 2 bases and J lost 7; bases outside the gene matches: 13. This clone was detected a few times. The antigen is undetermined. Sequencing was performed on PBMCs. The genes are TRBV5-4 and TRBJ2-3, with 7 bases aligning to TRBD1. This TCR was sampled from a female donor in good health and CMV-seropositive. In DNA, the CDR3 is TGTGCCAGCAGCTTCGTCGTAAATTACAGGGGAAATACGCAGTATTTT. This translates into CASSFVVNYRGNTQYF. Supplemented by reference TRBV5-4 and TRBJ2-3, the full variable domain reads ETGVTQSPTHLIKTRGQQVTLRCSSQSGHNTVSWYQQALGQGPQFIFQYYREEENGRGNFPPRFSGLQFPNYSSELNVNALELDDSALYLCASSFVVNYRGNTQYFGPGTRLTVL.